Below, 21 T cell receptor beta chains from the same sample are listed, as sequenced in a study of cytomegalovirus exposure and HLA in healthy donors. Amplification used 60 Vbeta primers and 13 Jbeta primers. Sequencing was performed with immunoSEQ multiplex PCR; in TCRdb, only in-frame clones are kept and a portion is missing. This sample yields tens of thousands of clones, of which around 84% are seen a single time; around 4.3% belongs to the top ten. Material for sequencing was PBMCs. The receptors were sampled from a woman in her 40s in good health and CMV-seropositive.

The V call is TRBV19, the J call TRBJ2-7; D remains ambiguous. This CDR3 is 14 amino acids long. CDR1 is LNHDA and CDR2 is SQIVND in the germline V gene (reference sequence). Trimming took 3 bases from V and 1 from J, leaving 10 bases between them. The CDR3 reads CASSIGQASYEQYF. The CDR3 DNA follows: TGTGCCAGTAGTATCGGCCAGGCGTCCTACGAGCAGTACTTC.

The gene calls are TRBV15 and TRBJ2-7, with 8 bases identical to TRBD1. Looked up from germline, CDR1 is LNHNV and CDR2 is YYDKDF (reference sequence). Trimming at V came to 0 bases and at J to 6 bases, leaving 10 bases not matched to a gene. There are 16 residues in the CDR3. The CDR3 region has the DNA TGTGCCACCAGCAGAGATAGTCAGGACAGGGCGGCCGAGCAGTACTTC. This sequence encodes CATSRDSQDRAAEQYF.

The chain has TRBV7-2 and TRBJ1-1; 8 positions match TRBD1. This CDR3 comprises 16 residues. The V and J ends lost 1 base and 3 bases, in that order; junction bases with no gene match: 7. CDR1 is SGHTA, CDR2 FQGNSA, per germline. The CDR3 DNA reads TGTGCCAGCAGCTTAGGGTCAGGGGGCCCCTACACTGAAGCTTTCTTT. Protein product: CASSLGSGGPYTEAFF.

The J gene is TRBJ1-4, the V gene TRBV2; TRBD1 agrees at 8 bases. The CDR3 covers 14 residues. Germline CDR1 reads SNHLY; CDR2 reads FYNNEI. Trimming removed 7 bases from V and 6 bases from J; junction bases left unmatched: 7. Here the CDR3 DNA reads TGTGCCAGCACCGCCGGGACAGGATATGAAAAACTGTTTTTT. It encodes CASTAGTGYEKLFF. The whole variable domain, filled in from reference TRBV2 and TRBJ1-4, reads EPEVTQTPSHQVTQMGQEVILRCVPISNHLYFYWYRQILGQKVEFLVSFYNNEISEKSEIFDDQFSVERPDGSNFTLKIRSTKLEDSAMYFCASTAGTGYEKLFFGSGTQLSVL.

The chain links TRBV11-1 to TRBJ2-2, with TRBD2 matching 7 bases. The CDR3 length is 15 residues. Germline CDR1 reads SGHAT; CDR2 reads FQDESV (reference sequence). The V segment lost 4 bases and the J segment 5 bases; nucleotides outside the gene matches: 7. The CDR3 loop is CASSSSYGGTGELFF. The CDR3 DNA is TGTGCCAGCAGCTCCTCCTACGGGGGGACCGGGGAGCTGTTTTTT.

V usage is TRBV19 and J usage is TRBJ2-7; 7 bases line up with TRBD2. The V segment lost 4 bases and the J segment 5 bases; nucleotides outside the gene matches: 5. This CDR3 comprises 13 residues. The V gene's germline CDR1 is LNHDA and CDR2 SQIVND (reference sequence). The CDR3 region is CASSTGLGNEQYF. CDR3 nucleotide sequence: TGTGCCAGTAGTACTGGACTAGGTAACGAGCAGTACTTC. Full variable domain (rest looked up from reference TRBV19 and TRBJ2-7): DGGITQSPKYLFRKEGQNVTLSCEQNLNHDAMYWYRQDPGQGLRLIYYSQIVNDFQKGDIAEGYSVSREKKESFPLTVTSAQKNPTAFYLCASSTGLGNEQYFGPGTRLTVT.

This chain connects TRBV25-1 to TRBJ1-3; D ambiguous. Germline values: CDR1 MGHDK, CDR2 SYGVNS. This CDR3 is 13 amino acids long. V was trimmed by 5 bases and J by 1 base, leaving 6 bases between them. CDR3 nucleotide sequence: TGTGCCAGCAGTCTAAATTCTGGAAACACCATATATTTT. Protein sequence: CASSLNSGNTIYF.

The genes are TRBV7-9 and TRBJ2-1; 8 bases match TRBD1. V was clipped by 3 bases and J by 9 bases; unmatched bases: 16. Germline assignment: CDR1 SEHNR and CDR2 FQNEAQ (reference sequence). The length of the CDR3 is 17 residues. The CDR3 region is CASSFEGGTGLRGEQFF. The CDR3, as DNA: TGTGCCAGCAGCTTCGAAGGGGGGACAGGCCTAAGAGGTGAGCAGTTCTTC.

The chain combines TRBV18 with TRBJ2-1; tentative D call: TRBD2 (6 bases). V was cut by 6 bases and J by 0 bases, with 12 bases left in between. Germline V gene sequence: CDR1 KGHSH, CDR2 LQKENI. This CDR3 spans 15 amino acids. CDR3 nucleotides: TGTGCCAGCTCGCAAGGGAGGTCCTCCTACAATGAGCAGTTCTTC. This sequence encodes CASSQGRSSYNEQFF. Together with reference TRBV18 and TRBJ2-1, the CDR3 gives the full variable domain: NAGVMQNPRHLVRRRGQEARLRCSPMKGHSHVYWYRQLPEEGLKFMVYLQKENIIDESGMPKERFSAEFPKEGPSILRIQQVVRGDSAAYFCASSQGRSSYNEQFFGPGTRLTVL.

The chain combines TRBV7-3 with TRBJ2-3; 9 bases agree with TRBD2. J was trimmed by 14 bases and V by 0 bases; bases with no gene match: 6. Germline-derived CDR1 and CDR2 are SGHTA and FQGTGA. This CDR3 spans 13 amino acids. CDR3 sequence: CASSLTRAGGWYF. The DNA for the CDR3 is TGTGCCAGCAGCTTAACCCGGGCGGGAGGGTGGTATTTT.

The chain combines TRBV18 with TRBJ2-4, with 7 bases fitting TRBD1. This CDR3 comprises 17 residues. Trimming took 1 base from V and 1 from J; bases not matched to a gene: 7. Germline V gene lookup returns CDR1 KGHSH and CDR2 LQKENI. The CDR3 sequence: CASSPLLTGMAKNIQYF. In nucleotides, the CDR3 is TGTGCCAGCTCACCACTCCTGACAGGGATGGCCAAAAACATTCAGTACTTC.

This clone appeared once. The genes are TRBV11-1 and TRBJ2-7; 12 nucleotides match TRBD2. The CDR3 totals 17 residues. V gave up 5 bases and J gave up 3 bases; unmatched junction bases: 11. Per germline, CDR1 SGHAT and CDR2 FQDESV (reference sequence). The CDR3 region is CASSLRLAGESIYEQYF. CDR3 in DNA: TGTGCCAGCAGCCTCCGACTAGCGGGAGAAAGTATCTACGAGCAGTACTTC.

This clone was found a few times. The chain combines TRBV5-4 with TRBJ2-1; D not resolved. CDR3 length: 15 amino acids. In germline, CDR1 is SGHNT, CDR2 YYREEE (reference sequence). V was shortened by 1 base and J by 0 bases, with 8 bases between the two germline ends. Here the CDR3 reads CASSLQQSSYNEQFF. Here the CDR3 DNA reads TGTGCCAGCAGCTTGCAACAGAGCTCCTACAATGAGCAGTTCTTC.

This clone has just a few counts. The chain uses TRBV7-2 and TRBJ2-7, with 9 nucleotides matching TRBD2. V trimming: 5 bases; J trimming: 4 bases; junction bases outside the gene matches: 15. The germline V gene has CDR1 SGHTA and CDR2 FQGNSA. The CDR3 runs to 17 residues. The CDR3 sequence is CASSRKRSGRFRYEQYF. CDR3 DNA sequence: TGTGCCAGCAGCAGAAAAAGGAGCGGGAGGTTTAGGTACGAGCAGTACTTC.

The chain links TRBV19 to TRBJ2-3; D not resolved. The CDR3 spans 11 residues. Germline V gives CDR1 LNHDA, CDR2 SQIVND (reference sequence). V was clipped by 3 bases and J by 6 bases, with 4 bases between them. In nucleotides, the CDR3 is TGTGCCAGTAGTATTGCGGATACGCAGTATTTT. Protein sequence: CASSIADTQYF.

The chain is built from TRBV7-2 and TRBJ2-1, with TRBD1 matching over 7 bases. V lost 4 bases, J lost 4 bases, and 7 bases stayed unmatched. This CDR3 is 15 amino acids long. CDR1 is SGHTA, CDR2 FQGNSA, per germline. The CDR3, as DNA: TGTGCCAGCAGCTCCGACAGGGCCTTATACAATGAGCAGTTCTTC. Protein product: CASSSDRALYNEQFF.

The rearrangement uses TRBV6-5 and TRBJ1-1; D remains ambiguous. The V end was cut by 6 bases, the J end by 7 bases, with 18 bases between. Germline V gene data show CDR1 as MNHEY and CDR2 as SVGAGI. This CDR3 comprises 14 residues. DNA of the CDR3: TGTGCCAGCAGCCGACTCCCGCCCTTAATTGAAGCTTTCTTT. It translates to CASSRLPPLIEAFF.

The rearrangement uses TRBV28 and TRBJ1-4, with D maybe TRBD1 (6 bases). The V gene's germline CDR1 is MDHEN and CDR2 SYDVKM. The CDR3 covers 16 residues. V lost 6 bases and J lost 6, with 20 bases in between. The DNA of the CDR3 is TGTGCCAGCAGATCAGGGGTAGACCATATCGATGAAAAACTGTTTTTT. Translating it yields CASRSGVDHIDEKLFF.

This chain connects TRBV5-1 to TRBJ2-2; the D gene is possibly TRBD2 (5 bases). CDR3 length: 18 amino acids. The V gene lost 0 bases and the J gene lost 4 bases, with 19 bases spanning the gap. Germline CDR1 reads SGHRS; CDR2 reads YFSETQ. The CDR3 sequence: CASSLARLAGGGTGELFF. CDR3 DNA: TGCGCCAGCAGCTTGGCTCGGCTAGCCGGCGGTGGCACCGGGGAGCTGTTTTTT.

The chain uses TRBV7-9 and TRBJ2-3, with 12 bases lining up with TRBD2. The V segment lost 5 bases and the J segment 5 bases; nucleotides outside the gene matches: 2. The CDR3 covers 14 residues. Germline V lookup: CDR1 SEHNR, CDR2 FQNEAQ (reference sequence). CDR3 loop: CASSLTSGRDTQYF. CDR3 in DNA: TGTGCCAGCAGCCTGACTAGCGGGAGAGATACGCAGTATTTT.

The genes are TRBV11-3 and TRBJ2-5; D may be TRBD2 (6 bases). The CDR3 runs 15 residues. The V gene's germline CDR1 is SGHNT and CDR2 YENEEA. V was cut by 1 base and J by 0 bases, with 9 bases left in between. In DNA, the CDR3 is TGTGCCAGCAGCTTAGGTGCGGGGAACCAAGAGACCCAGTACTTC. Its protein is CASSLGAGNQETQYF.